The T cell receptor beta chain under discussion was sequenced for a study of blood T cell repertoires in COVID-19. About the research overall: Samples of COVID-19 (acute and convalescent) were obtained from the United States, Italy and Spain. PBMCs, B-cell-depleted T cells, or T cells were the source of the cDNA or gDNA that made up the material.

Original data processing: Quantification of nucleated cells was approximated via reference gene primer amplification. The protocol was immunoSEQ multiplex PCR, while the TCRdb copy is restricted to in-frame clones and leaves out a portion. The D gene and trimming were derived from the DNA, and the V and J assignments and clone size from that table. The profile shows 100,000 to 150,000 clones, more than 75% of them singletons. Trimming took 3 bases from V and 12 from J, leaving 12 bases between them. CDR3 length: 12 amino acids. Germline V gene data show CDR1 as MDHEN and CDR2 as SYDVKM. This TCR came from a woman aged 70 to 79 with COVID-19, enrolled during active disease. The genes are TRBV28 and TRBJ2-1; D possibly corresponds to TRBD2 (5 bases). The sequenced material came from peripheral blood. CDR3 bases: TGTGCCAGCAGTTTGACCGGCCGGGGGCAGTTCTTC. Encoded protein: CASSLTGRGQFF.